This T cell receptor (beta chain) came from a study of T cells in localized non-small cell lung cancer. The germline V and J ends were trimmed by 7 bases and 7 bases, with 10 bases remaining between them. Germline V CDR1 and CDR2: MNHNS, SASEGT. The CDR3 is made up of 11 amino acids. Whole-study findings and limits: Longer overall survival was linked to higher blood T cell density. Adjacent lung held a median roughly 60 of the top 100 tumor clones. Sequencing was restricted to one tumor region; therefore, heterogeneity remains possible. The greatest T cell clonality was found in uninvolved adjacent lung (higher than in tumor).

Comment on this clone: Antigen unknown.

Clones were sequenced by immunoSEQ multiplex PCR, and TCRdb holds only the in-frame ones, with some missing. The table records 20,000 to 30,000 clones, roughly 90% of them present only once. This material consisted of PBMCs, taken before any cancer treatment. The sequence derives from a man aged 40-75 years with stage II lung adenocarcinoma. The rearrangement joins TRBV6-1 to TRBJ2-5, with D maybe TRBD1 (5 bases). CDR3 in DNA: TGTGCCAGCACCCAAACAGGGACCCAGTACTTC. Its translation: CASTQTGTQYF.